These 27 T cell receptor beta chains share one sample of origin, sequenced in a study of cytomegalovirus exposure and HLA in healthy donors. Researchers ran the PCR with 60 Vbeta and 13 Jbeta primers. Produced via immunoSEQ multiplex PCR; TCRdb's table is partial and in-frame only. Among around 67,000 clones listed, 75% to 90% were seen once. Sequencing was performed on PBMCs. The receptors were sampled from a woman aged 25 to 39 in good health and CMV-seropositive.

This clone was seen more than once but under ten times. V and J are TRBV9 and TRBJ2-2; 10 bases agree with TRBD1. V was clipped by 3 bases and J by 5 bases; unmatched bases: 7. Germline lookup yields CDR1 SGDLS and CDR2 YYNGEE. The CDR3 totals 16 residues. The CDR3 region is CASSARGQGWTGELFF. Written as DNA, the CDR3 is TGTGCCAGCAGCGCAAGGGGACAGGGGTGGACCGGGGAGCTGTTTTTT. The full variable domain, rest sourced from reference TRBV9 and TRBJ2-2, is DSGVTQTPKHLITATGQRVTLRCSPRSGDLSVYWYQQSLDQGLQFLIQYYNGEERAKGNILERFSAQQFPDLHSELNLSSLELGDSALYFCASSARGQGWTGELFFGEGSRLTVL.

This chain joins TRBV6-1 and TRBJ1-2; D unclear. This CDR3 comprises 14 residues. Trimming removed 2 bases from V and 4 bases from J, with 11 bases in between. CDR1 and CDR2 from the germline V gene are MNHNS and SASEGT. The CDR3 DNA reads as TGTGCCAGCAGTGAAACCCCAGGAAGCTATGGCTACACCTTC. It translates to CASSETPGSYGYTF.

V is TRBV29-1 and J is TRBJ2-1; 10 nucleotides line up with TRBD2. J lost 2 bases, V lost 6 bases, and 7 bases had no gene match. Germline CDR1 SQVTM, CDR2 ANQGSEA. The CDR3 consists of 15 residues. The chain's CDR3 is CSVVWTSGPYNEQFF. The CDR3 region has the DNA TGCAGCGTCGTATGGACTAGCGGACCCTACAATGAGCAGTTCTTC.

J is TRBJ2-3 and V is TRBV2; a weak D match, TRBD2 (6 bases). This CDR3 spans 14 amino acids. CDR1 SNHLY and CDR2 FYNNEI come from the germline V gene. V gave up 4 bases and J gave up 2 bases, with 10 bases separating them. The CDR3 DNA reads TGTGCCAGCAGTGGGGACTCCATCACAGATACGCAGTATTTT. Translated, it gives CASSGDSITDTQYF.

The gene calls are TRBV6-8 and TRBJ2-6, with TRBD1 as a possible D gene (5 bases). Per germline, CDR1 MNHGY and CDR2 SAAAGT. The V end lost 3 bases, the J end lost 1 base, and 16 bases lay between the germline ends. CDR3 length: 18 amino acids. Here the CDR3 reads CASSYPRTNCSGANVLTF. Written as DNA, the CDR3 is TGTGCCAGCAGTTATCCTAGGACAAATTGTTCTGGGGCCAACGTCCTGACTTTC.

The DNA for the CDR3 is TGTGCCTGGAGTAACAGGGGGTATGGCTACACCTTC. Translation gives CAWSNRGYGYTF. The genes are TRBV30 and TRBJ1-2; 8 bases line up with TRBD1. Germline lookup yields CDR1 GTSNPN and CDR2 SVGIG (reference sequence). The J segment lost 5 bases and the V segment lost 2 bases, leaving 1 base of the junction unmatched. The CDR3 consists of 12 residues.

V and J are TRBV10-2 and TRBJ2-7; 9 bases line up with TRBD1. Germline loops: CDR1 WSHSY, CDR2 SAAADI. The CDR3 is 13 amino acids. The junction had 4 bases not matched to a gene; V was cut back by 8 bases and J by 2 bases. CDR3 sequence: CASSGQGTYEQYF. As DNA, the CDR3 is TGCGCCAGCTCGGGACAGGGTACCTACGAGCAGTACTTC.

The chain carries TRBV15 and TRBJ2-5; the D gene is possibly TRBD2 (5 bases). The V end was cut by 4 bases, the J end by 1 base, with 16 bases between. Germline CDR1 is LNHNV and CDR2 is YYDKDF (reference sequence). This CDR3 has 16 amino acids. The CDR3: CATSTVYDYTQETQYF. CDR3 DNA sequence: TGTGCCACCAGCACGGTGTATGACTACACCCAAGAGACCCAGTACTTC.

This clone was detected a few times. V and J are TRBV2 and TRBJ2-3; TRBD1 matches 8 bases. Trimming took 7 bases from V and 6 from J; bases not matched to a gene: 18. In germline, CDR1 is SNHLY, CDR2 FYNNEI. The CDR3 spans 17 residues. The CDR3 coding sequence is TGTGCCAGCATGACCTCCGGACAGGGAAGGTCTTTGGATACGCAGTATTTT. Translating it yields CASMTSGQGRSLDTQYF.

V gene TRBV28 combines with J gene TRBJ1-5; possible D gene TRBD1, 6 bases. Germline lookup yields CDR1 MDHEN and CDR2 SYDVKM. V shed 6 bases and J shed 3 bases, with 15 bases lying between them. The CDR3 contains 15 residues. The CDR3 loop reads CASSPGTIHNQPQHF. CDR3 bases: TGTGCCAGCAGCCCTGGGACAATTCACAATCAGCCCCAGCATTTT.

With regard to this clone: One end of the junction fails to match germline, which may point to a read error. This sequence joins TRBV5-1 and TRBJ1-1; 9 nucleotides match TRBD1. The CDR3 is 15 amino acids. Germline lookup yields CDR1 SGHRS and CDR2 YFSETQ. CDR3 loop: CASTTRGDRDTGAFF. For the CDR3, the DNA is TGCGCCAGCACCACCCGCGGGGACAGGGACACTGGAGCTTTCTTT.

The chain joins TRBV27 to TRBJ2-1, with a weak D call TRBD2 (5 bases). This CDR3 spans 14 amino acids. With 5 bases removed from V and 4 bases from J, the gap between germline ends came to 12 bases. CDR1 MNHEY and CDR2 SMNVEV come from the germline V gene (reference sequence). CDR3 residues: CASSPRGEYNEQFF. CDR3 DNA: TGTGCCAGCAGTCCCCGGGGAGAATACAATGAGCAGTTCTTC.

The chain recombines TRBV4-1 with TRBJ2-7; tentative D call: TRBD2 (5 bases). Germline V gene sequence: CDR1 MGHRA, CDR2 YSYEKL. Deletions cut 4 bases from V and 2 bases from J, with 12 bases between. This CDR3 has 14 amino acids. CDR3 sequence (DNA): TGCGCCAGCAGCCCCGGTAGGGAGACCTACGAGCAGTACTTC. This sequence encodes CASSPGRETYEQYF.

The V gene is TRBV5-4, the J gene TRBJ2-1, with D tentatively TRBD2 (7 bases). CDR3 size: 14 residues. Trimming took off 0 bases at V and 8 bases at J, with 12 bases between the two ends. Germline CDR1 reads SGHNT; CDR2 reads YYREEE (reference sequence). The CDR3 DNA reads as TGTGCCAGCAGCTTGGTGGGGGAGGGGGATGAGCAGTTCTTC. The encoded protein is CASSLVGEGDEQFF.

The chain links TRBV23-1 to TRBJ1-2; TRBD1 matches 8 bases. TRBV23-1 is flagged as an ORF with uncertain function. The CDR3 loop spans 17 amino acids. The ends lost 0 bases at V and 4 bases at J; junction bases unmatched: 10. This CDR3 reads CASSQSYLQGVIYGYTF. CDR3 nucleotide sequence: TGCGCCAGCAGTCAATCGTATTTACAGGGGGTAATCTATGGCTACACCTTC.

The chain is built from TRBV6-1 and TRBJ1-4, with TRBD1 identical over 9 bases. Unmatched junction bases numbered 10, after V lost 4 bases and J lost 1 base. The CDR3 is 18 amino acids. Germline V gene data show CDR1 as MNHNS and CDR2 as SASEGT. The CDR3 sequence is CASSAYRQGEVTNEKLFF. The DNA of the CDR3 is TGTGCCAGCAGTGCCTACCGACAGGGGGAGGTAACTAATGAAAAACTGTTTTTT.

The rearrangement links TRBV19 to TRBJ1-1; 7 positions agree with TRBD1. The J segment lost 0 bases and the V segment lost 7 bases, leaving 5 bases of the junction unmatched. CDR1 and CDR2 from the germline V gene are LNHDA and SQIVND (reference sequence). The CDR3 sequence is 14 residues long. CDR3 coding DNA: TGTGCCAGTATCAGGGGGAGATTGAACACTGAAGCTTTCTTT. As protein: CASIRGRLNTEAFF.

V is TRBV4-1 and J is TRBJ2-7; 10 bases are a match to TRBD1. Trimming took 4 bases from V and 5 from J; bases not matched to a gene: 5. This CDR3 is built from 14 residues. Germline lookup yields CDR1 MGHRA and CDR2 YSYEKL. CDR3 sequence: CASSRSTGGNEQYF. CDR3 in DNA: TGCGCCAGCAGCCGATCGACAGGGGGCAACGAGCAGTACTTC.

This clone has only one observation. CDR3 residues: CSARQDNEQFF. CDR3 nucleotide sequence: TGCAGTGCTCGACAAGACAATGAGCAGTTCTTC. The rearrangement joins TRBV20-1 to TRBJ2-1; no firm D call. This CDR3 is 11 amino acids long. Trimming pared 5 bases from V and 5 bases from J, leaving 7 bases between. CDR1 is DFQATT, CDR2 SNEGSKA, per germline (reference sequence).

The CDR3 loop is CASSLQPTSSNEQFF. The CDR3 DNA is TGTGCCAGTTCCTTACAACCTACTAGTAGCAATGAGCAGTTCTTC. The chain links TRBV19 to TRBJ2-1, with a tentative D call TRBD2 (5 bases). V was pared by 8 bases and J by 6 bases, with 20 bases between. CDR3 size: 15 residues. The germline V gene has CDR1 LNHDA and CDR2 SQIVND (reference sequence).

The chain carries TRBV28 and TRBJ2-7; a weak D match, TRBD2 (6 bases). V was trimmed by 6 bases and J by 2 bases, leaving 11 bases between them. Germline values: CDR1 MDHEN, CDR2 SYDVKM. The CDR3 length is 13 residues. The CDR3 sequence is CASRGAGPYEQYF. In nucleotides, the CDR3 is TGTGCCAGCAGGGGAGCGGGTCCCTACGAGCAGTACTTC.

This chain links TRBV9 with TRBJ1-1; 12 bases line up with TRBD1. Germline V CDR1 and CDR2: SGDLS, YYNGEE. Unmatched junction bases numbered 4, after V lost 0 bases and J lost 4 bases. The CDR3 has 16 residues. CDR3 sequence (DNA): TGTGCCAGCAGCGTAGCGGGACAGGGGGCGGGCACTGAAGCTTTCTTT. It specifies CASSVAGQGAGTEAFF.

The J gene is TRBJ1-2, the V gene TRBV2, with D perhaps matching TRBD1 (6 bases). The CDR3 covers 15 residues. V lost 3 bases and J 4 bases, leaving 15 bases between the germline ends. In germline, CDR1 is SNHLY, CDR2 FYNNEI. CDR3 nucleotide sequence: TGTGCCAGCAGTGACGCCCGACGGACAGTCTATGGCTACACCTTC. It yields the protein CASSDARRTVYGYTF.

CDR3: CASSQDQRAGGYNEQFF. Written as DNA, the CDR3 is TGTGCCAGCAGCCAAGATCAGCGAGCGGGAGGCTACAATGAGCAGTTCTTC. J is TRBJ2-1 and V is TRBV4-2, with 9 nucleotides matching TRBD2. The CDR3 is 17 residues long. Germline-derived CDR1 and CDR2 are LGHNA and YNFKEQ. The ends lost 0 bases at V and 3 bases at J; junction bases unmatched: 6.

Points on this clone: The sample holds other DNA sequences that translate to the same CDR3. The chain links TRBV6-5 to TRBJ1-5; 7 bases agree with TRBD1. Germline CDR1 and CDR2: MNHEY and SVGAGI. After removal of 6 bases from V and 5 bases from J, the junction contained 4 bases not matched to a gene. This CDR3 is built from 13 residues. CDR3 in amino acids: CASSSQGDQPQHF. The CDR3 nucleotides are TGTGCCAGCAGCTCCCAGGGGGATCAGCCCCAGCATTTT.

The V and J genes are TRBV6-5 and TRBJ1-1, with TRBD1 as a possible D gene (5 bases). Germline values: CDR1 MNHEY, CDR2 SVGAGI. This CDR3 region has 15 residues. V was shortened by 6 bases and J by 11 bases, with 25 bases between the two germline ends. The CDR3 is CASSPPQGPSKKAFF. For the CDR3, the DNA is TGTGCCAGCAGCCCCCCCCAGGGCCCGTCGAAGAAGGCTTTCTTT.

J is TRBJ1-2 and V is TRBV11-2, with 7 bases that match TRBD1. CDR1 is SGHAT, CDR2 FQNNGV, per germline. V dropped 3 bases and J dropped 5; count of bases not matched to a gene: 3. The CDR3 sequence is 13 residues long. CDR3 protein: CASSFSRGYGYTF. CDR3 in DNA: TGTGCCAGCAGCTTTTCCAGGGGGTATGGCTACACCTTC.